Presented here are 8 T cell receptor beta chains from one specimen sequenced in a study of shared clonotypes between healthy human individuals (dated by TCRdb to the early 2020s). For the CD8 naive samples, CD45RO-negative cells were positively selected for CCR7, yielding a CD45RA+CCR7+ population from which TemRA cells were excluded. Library preparation employed the immunoSEQ multiplex PCR assay. TCRdb's version of the immuneACCESS table is confined to in-frame rearrangements and falls short of the full clone set. An unresolved V gene accounts for under half of the shortfall where checked; the remainder is of unknown origin. In this sample the table shows some 2 million clones, over 85% of which occur a single time. The ten most abundant clones make up 1% to 1.3% of the sample. Input material: naive CD8+ T cells sorted from blood. The cell subset or site label on this specimen signifies: CD45RA+CCR7+. The receptors were sampled from a man aged 18 to 30 in good health.

The rearrangement links TRBV7-8 to TRBJ1-4; D gene unclear. Trimming pared 3 bases from V and 0 bases from J, leaving 14 bases between. CDR1 and CDR2 (germline): SGHVS, FQNEAQ. The CDR3 has 17 residues. The CDR3 here is CASSFRTDTATNEKLFF. The CDR3 DNA follows: TGTGCCAGCAGCTTCCGGACCGACACGGCAACTAATGAAAAACTGTTTTTT. Full variable domain (outside the CDR3, taken from reference TRBV7-8 and TRBJ1-4): GAGVSQSPRYKVAKRGQDVALRCDPISGHVSLFWYQQALGQGPEFLTYFQNEAQLDKSGLPSDRFFAERPEGSVSTLKIQRTQQEDSAVYLCASSFRTDTATNEKLFFGSGTQLSVL.

This clone was seen just once. This sequence joins TRBV9 and TRBJ2-5; possibly TRBD1 or TRBD2 for D (5 bases each). Trimming took off 4 bases at V and 5 bases at J, with 27 bases between the two ends. The germline V gene has CDR1 SGDLS and CDR2 YYNGEE. The CDR3 length is 18 residues. The CDR3 DNA is TGTGCCAGCAGCACGAGCGGTCGGGAAGGGGCTTTCATCGAGACCCAGTACTTC. Residues: CASSTSGREGAFIETQYF. The full variable domain, rest sourced from reference TRBV9 and TRBJ2-5, is DSGVTQTPKHLITATGQRVTLRCSPRSGDLSVYWYQQSLDQGLQFLIQYYNGEERAKGNILERFSAQQFPDLHSELNLSSLELGDSALYFCASSTSGREGAFIETQYFGPGTRLLVL.

The chain has TRBV4-3 and TRBJ2-3, with 11 bases fitting TRBD2. This CDR3 region has 17 residues. The V gene end was trimmed by 3 bases and the J gene end by 5 bases; junction bases not matched to a gene: 10. Per germline, CDR1 LGHNA and CDR2 YSLEER. In DNA, the CDR3 is TGCGCCAGCAGCCAGCTCTTAGGTAGCGGGAGGGTAGATACGCAGTATTTT. Amino acids: CASSQLLGSGRVDTQYF.

This chain links TRBV5-1 with TRBJ2-6; D ambiguous. V lost 5 bases and J 3 bases, leaving 6 bases between the germline ends. The germline gives CDR1 SGHRS, CDR2 YFSETQ. The CDR3 contains 13 residues. The CDR3 loop reads CASSNGGANVLTF. The DNA of the CDR3 is TGCGCCAGCAGTAACGGTGGGGCCAACGTCCTGACTTTC. The variable domain in full, completed from reference TRBV5-1 and TRBJ2-6, reads KAGVTQTPRYLIKTRGQQVTLSCSPISGHRSVSWYQQTPGQGLQFLFEYFSETQRNKGNFPGRFSGRQFSNSRSEMNVSTLELGDSALYLCASSNGGANVLTFGAGSRLTVL.

On this clone itself: Within the sample, other DNA sequences also encode this same CDR3. The chain carries TRBV6-5 and TRBJ2-5, with D uncertain. The CDR3 extends over 13 amino acids. The V and J ends lost 2 bases and 2 bases respectively, with 6 bases between them. Per the germline V gene, CDR1 is MNHEY and CDR2 is SVGAGI. CDR3 bases: TGTGCCAGCAGTTACAGGGAACAAGAGACCCAGTACTTC. Translated, it gives CASSYREQETQYF.

The V and J genes are TRBV5-6 and TRBJ2-5; 11 bases align to TRBD1. In germline, CDR1 is SGHDT, CDR2 YYEEEE. The CDR3 is made up of 16 amino acids. V was pared by 2 bases and J by 5 bases, with 8 bases of the junction left unmatched. CDR3 amino acids: CASSFSGQGVEETQYF. For the CDR3, the DNA is TGTGCCAGCAGCTTTTCGGGACAGGGGGTTGAGGAGACCCAGTACTTC.

J is TRBJ2-2 and V is TRBV28; 7 bases match TRBD1. CDR1 is MDHEN, CDR2 SYDVKM, per germline. This CDR3 has 15 amino acids. With V trimmed by 1 base and J by 8 bases, 7 bases remained unmatched. The CDR3 DNA reads TGTGCCAGCAGTTTATTTGGACAGGTCGAGGGGGAGCTGTTTTTT. This codes for CASSLFGQVEGELFF.

The chain links TRBV27 to TRBJ2-7; either TRBD1 or TRBD2 may fit D (6 bases each). The CDR3 runs 16 residues. V lost 7 bases and J lost 6, with 25 bases in between. Looked up from germline, CDR1 is MNHEY and CDR2 is SMNVEV (reference sequence). CDR3 coding DNA: TGTGCCAGCAAAGGGGGGAATACAGGCAGGCTTAGCGAGCAGTACTTC. Its translation is CASKGGNTGRLSEQYF.